This T cell receptor beta chain was sequenced in a study of cytomegalovirus exposure and HLA in healthy donors. About the research overall: From donors who were HLA-typed, an early data release held approximately 80 million unique TCRs.

Use of 60 Vbeta and 13 Jbeta primers characterized the PCR. Using immunoSEQ multiplex PCR, the repertoire was profiled, and TCRdb retains in-frame clones only, with some absent. In the table there are 150,000 to 200,000 clones, roughly four fifths of which are singletons. The CDR3 spans 13 residues. Germline V gene sequence: CDR1 MNHEY, CDR2 SVGAGI. The V end was cut by 7 bases, the J end by 1 base, with 10 bases between. This clone was observed a single time. The V call is TRBV6-5, the J call TRBJ1-1; D is possibly TRBD1 (6 bases). Sequencing used PBMCs. This receptor was identified in a male donor in good health and CMV-seropositive. CDR3: CASNLDRNTEAFF. The CDR3 DNA reads TGTGCCAGCAATTTGGACAGGAACACTGAAGCTTTCTTT.